Each of the 5 T cell receptor beta chains below was sequenced from the same sample in a study of T-cell memory formation after mild COVID-19. One entry per CDR3 protein results from TCRdb running MiXCR on the 5' RACE reads. The table shows about 470,000 distinct CDR3 sequences, with approximately 18% occurring only once. Input material: PBMCs or a T cell subset sorted from them (not recorded which). The receptors were gathered from an adult woman who had mild COVID-19 (a few samples of this study predate the infection). Cell type and time point are not known.

The chain carries TRBV5-1 and TRBJ1-4; the D is unclear. V gave up 6 bases and J gave up 5 bases, with 17 bases separating them. Germline CDR1 SGHRS, CDR2 YFSETQ. CDR3 length: 15 residues. The CDR3: CASKRSDGKNEKLFF. CDR3 bases: TGCGCCAGCAAGCGATCGGACGGAAAGAATGAAAAACTGTTTTTT.

This clonotype was counted many times. V and J are TRBV5-1 and TRBJ2-3; 8 positions agree with TRBD2. Germline lookup yields CDR1 SGHRS and CDR2 YFSETQ. The CDR3 sequence is 13 residues long. As DNA, the CDR3 is TGCGTTACTGGACTAGCACCCACAGATACGCAGTATTTT. Amino acids: CVTGLAPTDTQYF.

The gene calls are TRBV4-1 and TRBJ2-7; D gene unclear. CDR3 length equals 15 residues. Germline V gives CDR1 MGHRA, CDR2 YSYEKL. V lost 3 bases to trimming and J lost 7 bases, with 19 bases between them. The CDR3 loop is CASSQALRTTLEQYF. The CDR3 DNA is TGCGCCAGCAGCCAGGCTCTGCGGACCACCTTGGAGCAGTACTTC.

The chain employs TRBV4-1 and TRBJ2-7, with a tentative D call TRBD1 (5 bases). Between the trimmed V and J ends, which lost 1 base and 5 bases, there was a span of 12 bases. Germline CDR1 and CDR2: MGHRA and YSYEKL. The CDR3 consists of 14 residues. Written as DNA, the CDR3 is TGCGCCAGCAGCCAAGGACAGTCGTTTGACGAGCAGTACTTC. This sequence encodes CASSQGQSFDEQYF.

Ten or more counts support this clonotype. The gene calls are TRBV19 and TRBJ2-7; 9 nucleotides match TRBD2. J gave up 4 bases and V 3 bases, and 7 bases lay outside the gene matches. This CDR3 comprises 15 residues. Germline V lookup: CDR1 LNHDA, CDR2 SQIVND (reference sequence). CDR3 residues: CASSIRGGRVYEQYF. The CDR3 region has the DNA TGTGCCAGTAGTATCCGTGGCGGGAGGGTTTACGAGCAGTACTTC.